What follows describes a single T cell receptor beta chain. The target antigen is unknown. TCRdb fed the 5' RACE reads into MiXCR, producing one record per CDR3 protein. Of hundreds of thousands of distinct CDR3 sequences listed, about 18% were seen once; the top ten hold roughly an eighth. This specimen comes from a study of T-cell memory formation after mild COVID-19. Broader study findings: Second-wave clones that peaked on day 37 lacked confirmed SARS-CoV-2 specificity.

This sequence was found in an adult woman who had mild COVID-19 (a few samples of this study predate the infection). Cell type and time point are not known. The sequenced sample was PBMCs or a T cell subset sorted from them (not recorded which).

CDR3 nucleotides: TGTGCCAGCAGCGTCCACCCGGGACGGGCGAACACTGAAGCTTTCTTT. Translation: CASSVHPGRANTEAFF. V usage is TRBV3-1 and J usage is TRBJ1-1, with TRBD1 as a possible D gene (5 bases). Germline V gives CDR1 LGHDT, CDR2 YNNKEL (reference sequence). V was shortened by 5 bases and J by 1 base, with 17 bases between the two germline ends. This CDR3 is 16 amino acids long.